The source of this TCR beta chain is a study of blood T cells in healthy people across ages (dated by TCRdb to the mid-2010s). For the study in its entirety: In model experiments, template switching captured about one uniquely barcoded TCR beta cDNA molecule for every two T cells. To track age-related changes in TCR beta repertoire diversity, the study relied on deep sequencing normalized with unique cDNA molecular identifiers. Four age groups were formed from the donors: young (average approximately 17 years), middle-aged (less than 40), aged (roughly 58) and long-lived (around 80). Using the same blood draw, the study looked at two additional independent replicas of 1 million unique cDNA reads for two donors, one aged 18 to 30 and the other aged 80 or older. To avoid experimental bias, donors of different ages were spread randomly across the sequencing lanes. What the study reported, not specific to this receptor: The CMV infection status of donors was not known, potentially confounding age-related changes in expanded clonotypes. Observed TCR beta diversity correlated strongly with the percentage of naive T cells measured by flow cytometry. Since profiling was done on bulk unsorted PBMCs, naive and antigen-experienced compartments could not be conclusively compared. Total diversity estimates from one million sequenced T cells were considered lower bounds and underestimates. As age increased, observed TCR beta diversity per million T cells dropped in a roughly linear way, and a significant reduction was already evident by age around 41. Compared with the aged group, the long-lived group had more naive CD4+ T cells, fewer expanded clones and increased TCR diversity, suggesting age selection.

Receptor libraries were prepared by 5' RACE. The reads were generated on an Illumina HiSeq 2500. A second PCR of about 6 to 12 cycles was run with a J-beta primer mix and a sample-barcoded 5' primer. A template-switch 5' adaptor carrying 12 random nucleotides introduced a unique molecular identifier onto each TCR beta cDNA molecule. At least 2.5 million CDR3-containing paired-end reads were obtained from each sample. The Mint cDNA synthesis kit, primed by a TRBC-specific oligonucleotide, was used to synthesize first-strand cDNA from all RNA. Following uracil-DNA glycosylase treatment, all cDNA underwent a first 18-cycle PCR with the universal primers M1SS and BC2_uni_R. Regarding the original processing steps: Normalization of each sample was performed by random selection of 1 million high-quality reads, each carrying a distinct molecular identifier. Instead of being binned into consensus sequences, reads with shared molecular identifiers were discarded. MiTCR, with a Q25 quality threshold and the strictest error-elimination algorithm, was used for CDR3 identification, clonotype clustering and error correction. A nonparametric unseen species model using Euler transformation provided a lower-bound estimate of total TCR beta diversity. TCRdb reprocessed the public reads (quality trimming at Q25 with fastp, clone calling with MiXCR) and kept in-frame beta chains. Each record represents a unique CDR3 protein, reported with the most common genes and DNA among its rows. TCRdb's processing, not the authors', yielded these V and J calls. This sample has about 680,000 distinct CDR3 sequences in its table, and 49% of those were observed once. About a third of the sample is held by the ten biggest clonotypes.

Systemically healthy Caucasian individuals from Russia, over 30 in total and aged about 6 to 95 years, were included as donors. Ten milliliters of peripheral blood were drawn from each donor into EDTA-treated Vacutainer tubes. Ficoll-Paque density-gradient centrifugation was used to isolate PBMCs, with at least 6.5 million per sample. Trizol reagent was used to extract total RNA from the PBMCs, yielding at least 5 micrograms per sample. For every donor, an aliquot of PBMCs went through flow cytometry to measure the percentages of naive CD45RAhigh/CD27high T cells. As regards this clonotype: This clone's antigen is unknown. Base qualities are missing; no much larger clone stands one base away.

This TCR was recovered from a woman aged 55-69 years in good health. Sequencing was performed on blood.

The DNA sequence follows: TGTGCCAGCAGCTTAGATGGGGCCAAGGGGGGCTACACCTTC. Its protein is CASSLDGAKGGYTF. This sequence uses TRBV11-2 and TRBJ1-2, with TRBD1 perhaps the D gene, on 5 matching bases. Looking up the germline V gene yields CDR1 SGHAT and CDR2 FQNNGV. The CDR3 spans 14 residues, from the cysteine through the phenylalanine. The DNA shown is the 42-base CDR3, in frame from base 1. The junction shows trimming of 0 bases on V and 8 bases on J, plus 13 bases between the germline ends. Outside the CDR3, residues come from the reference TRBV11-2 and TRBJ1-2 proteins, so the full variable domain is: EAGVAQSPRYKIIEKRQSVAFWCNPISGHATLYWYQQILGQGPKLLIQFQNNGVVDDSQLPKDRFSAERLKGVDSTLKIQPAKLEDSAVYLCASSLDGAKGGYTFGSGTRLTVV.